This T cell receptor beta chain derives from a study of blood T cell repertoires in COVID-19. Study-level background: The study drew acute and convalescent COVID-19 samples from the United States, Italy and Spain. Sources were T cells, B-cell-depleted T cells, or PBMCs; the material itself was cDNA or gDNA.

Using immunoSEQ multiplex PCR, the repertoire was profiled, and TCRdb retains in-frame clones only, with some absent. The table includes 290,000 or so clones, 82% detected once. The CDR3 spans 20 residues. Germline V gene data show CDR1 as SGHRS and CDR2 as YFSETQ. V lost 1 base and J lost 2; bases outside the gene matches: 19. The chain links TRBV5-1 to TRBJ2-7; the match to TRBD1 covers 9 bases. The TCR was taken from a man aged 40-55 years who had been exposed to COVID-19. Sequenced sample: PBMCs or T cells enriched from blood (not recorded which). The CDR3 sequence: CASSLREPGQGSPAPYEQYF. The CDR3 DNA sequence: TGCGCCAGCAGCTTGAGAGAACCGGGACAGGGTTCCCCCGCTCCCTACGAGCAGTACTTC.